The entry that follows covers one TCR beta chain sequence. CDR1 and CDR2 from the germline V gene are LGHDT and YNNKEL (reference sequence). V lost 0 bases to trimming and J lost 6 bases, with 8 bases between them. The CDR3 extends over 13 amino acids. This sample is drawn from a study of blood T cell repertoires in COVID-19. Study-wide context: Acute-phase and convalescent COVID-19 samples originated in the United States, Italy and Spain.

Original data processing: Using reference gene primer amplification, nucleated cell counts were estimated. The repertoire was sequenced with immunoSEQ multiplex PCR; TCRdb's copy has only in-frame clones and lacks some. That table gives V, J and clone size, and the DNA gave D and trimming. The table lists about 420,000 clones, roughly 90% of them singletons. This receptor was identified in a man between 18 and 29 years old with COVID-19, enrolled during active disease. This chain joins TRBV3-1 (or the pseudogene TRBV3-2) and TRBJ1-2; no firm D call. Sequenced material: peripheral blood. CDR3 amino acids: CASSQDRLHGYTF. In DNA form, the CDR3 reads TGTGCCAGCAGCCAAGACAGGTTACATGGCTACACCTTC.